The rows below give T cell receptor beta chains drawn from one sample of a study of cytotoxic CD8 clonotypes in ibrutinib-treated CLL. Assay used: immunoSEQ multiplex PCR; TCRdb lists only in-frame clones, some missing. Among more than 200,000 clones listed, under 75% were seen once. Source: PBMCs, taken after 24 months of ibrutinib treatment. These receptors all come from a human donor with chronic lymphocytic leukemia. The CDR3 runs from the conserved cysteine through the conserved F or W. Fields, in order: V gene, CDR3 length, clone size, J gene, D gene, CDR3 DNA, CDR3 protein. The D gene is left open where the match is weak. Expanded clones get a size class; other rows say once, few or many, or leave the size out.

TRBV30	12	-	TRBJ2-7	-	TGTGCCTGGAGCCCTACAGGGTACGAGCAGTACTTC	CAWSPTGYEQYF
TRBV4-2	15	-	TRBJ2-7	TRBD2	TGTGCCAGCAGCCCCCTCGCGGGAGAACTCTACGAGCAGTACTTC	CASSPLAGELYEQYF
TRBV7-2	12	once	TRBJ2-3	-	TGTGCCAGCAGCAATGGGGCAGATACGCAGTATTTT	CASSNGADTQYF
TRBV7-3	12	-	TRBJ2-3	-	TGTGCCAGCAGCTTGTATCAAGATACGCAGTATTTT	CASSLYQDTQYF
TRBV10-3	15	-	TRBJ2-7	TRBD1	TGTGCCATCAGCGATGACAGGGCCAACACCTACGAGCAGTACTTC	CAISDDRANTYEQYF
TRBV9	11	few	TRBJ2-2	-	TGTGCCAGCAGCGTAGCCGGGGAGCTGTTTTTT	CASSVAGELFF
TRBV19	14	-	TRBJ2-3	-	TGTGCCAGTAGGGAGGCCGGGGGCACAGATACGCAGTATTTT	CASREAGGTDTQYF
TRBV6-6	12	once	TRBJ2-7	-	TGTGCCAGCAGTTATCTAGGTGGCGAGCAGTACTTC	CASSYLGGEQYF
TRBV29-1	15	-	TRBJ1-4	-	TGCAGCGTTAGTGAAAACGCCGGGAGCAAGGAAAAACTGTTTTTT	CSVSENAGSKEKLFF
TRBV6-5	12	-	TRBJ2-1	-	TGTGCCAGTGCAAGAGTGGGGCTTGAGCAGTTCTTC	CASARVGLEQFF
TRBV7-3	13	-	TRBJ1-1	-	TGTGCCAGCAGCTTAACCCTCTCTAACTGGGCTTTCTTT	CASSLTLSNWAFF
TRBV11-2	12	-	TRBJ1-4	-	TGTGCCAGCAGCCCGGGGGGAGGGGAACTGTTTTTT	CASSPGGGELFF
TRBV7-9	16	-	TRBJ2-7	-	TGTGCCAGCAGCTTACCTAAAGCATCGGTCTCCTACGAGCAGTACTTC	CASSLPKASVSYEQYF
TRBV7-2	12	-	TRBJ2-5	-	TGTGCCAGCAGCCCCCGCTGGGAGACCCAGTACTTC	CASSPRWETQYF
TRBV29-1	15	once	TRBJ1-1	TRBD1	TGCAGCGTGGGGATACTCGACAGGGTGGGTACTGAAGCTTTCTTT	CSVGILDRVGTEAFF
TRBV11-2	13	-	TRBJ2-7	-	TGTGCCAGCAGCTTAGGACTTCTCTACGAGCAGTACTTC	CASSLGLLYEQYF
TRBV6-1	14	-	TRBJ2-7	TRBD1	TGTGCCAGCAGCCGGGACAGTGGTCCGGGCGAGCAGTACTTC	CASSRDSGPGEQYF
TRBV5-4	14	-	TRBJ1-6	-	TGTGCCAGCAGCTTTGTGGAGCCGAACTCACCCCTCCACTTT	CASSFVEPNSPLHF
TRBV7-2	16	-	TRBJ2-7	TRBD2	TGTGCCAGCAGCTTAGCGGCGGGAGGAAATTCCTACGAGCAGTACTTC	CASSLAAGGNSYEQYF
TRBV9	15	-	TRBJ2-7	TRBD1	TGTGCCAGCAGCGCCGCAACAGGGGGGTCCTACGAGCAGTACTTC	CASSAATGGSYEQYF
TRBV14	15	few	TRBJ2-5	-	TGTGCCAGCAGCCAAGTCCAGGGGATCCAAGAGACCCAGTACTTC	CASSQVQGIQETQYF
TRBV29-1	10	-	TRBJ2-1	-	TGCAGCGGGGGGCGCAATGAGCAGTTCTTC	CSGGRNEQFF
TRBV28	15	-	TRBJ1-1	-	TGTGCCAGCAGCTTCTCGGGTTTTAGGGTCACTGAAGCTTTCTTT	CASSFSGFRVTEAFF
TRBV9	15	few	TRBJ2-2	-	TGTGCCAGCAGCGTATGGGGAGCGAACACCGGGGAGCTGTTTTTT	CASSVWGANTGELFF
TRBV6-5	13	few	TRBJ1-1	-	TGTGCCAGCAGTTACAGTGAGAACACTGAAGCTTTCTTT	CASSYSENTEAFF
TRBV28	14	-	TRBJ1-4	-	TGTGCCAGCAGGCAGGGGTCAACTAATGAAAAACTGTTTTTT	CASRQGSTNEKLFF
TRBV28	13	-	TRBJ2-7	TRBD1	TGTGCCAGCAGGGGACAGGGGGAGGGCGAGCAGTACTTC	CASRGQGEGEQYF
TRBV5-1	13	-	TRBJ2-1	TRBD2	TGCGCCAGCAAGGCGGGAGGGAACAATGAGCAGTTCTTC	CASKAGGNNEQFF
TRBV6-5	15	-	TRBJ1-2	-	TGTGCCAGCAGTAAGGTTGGGGCCTCTAACTATGGCTACACCTTC	CASSKVGASNYGYTF
TRBV15	17	-	TRBJ2-2	-	TGTGCCACCAGCAGAGATCGTGGGCGGACAAACACCGGGGAGCTGTTTTTT	CATSRDRGRTNTGELFF
TRBV19	13	-	TRBJ1-5	TRBD1	TGTGCCAGTAGTACAGGGGGCGGGCAGCCCCAGCATTTT	CASSTGGGQPQHF
TRBV2	14	-	TRBJ1-5	-	TGTGCCAGCAGTGCTCGGCAGGCCGATCAGCCCCAGCATTTT	CASSARQADQPQHF
TRBV7-8	17	-	TRBJ2-1	TRBD2	TGTGCCAGCAGCCTAACTTACGGCGGGAGGGCACGCGGTGAGCAGTTCTTC	CASSLTYGGRARGEQFF
TRBV5-1	13	-	TRBJ2-5	-	TGCGCCAGCAGCTCTAGTGTAGCGGAGACCCAGTACTTC	CASSSSVAETQYF
TRBV27	15	-	TRBJ2-1	TRBD1	TGTGCCAGCAGCTCTCTCGACAGGGTGAGGAATGAGCAGTTCTTC	CASSSLDRVRNEQFF
TRBV7-2	13	-	TRBJ2-2	TRBD2	TGTGCCAGCAGCCAGACTAGCCCCGGGGAGCTGTTTTTT	CASSQTSPGELFF
TRBV6-5	12	-	TRBJ1-1	-	TGTGCCAGCAGGACGGAGAACACTGAAGCTTTCTTT	CASRTENTEAFF
TRBV5-5	15	-	TRBJ2-7	TRBD1	TGTGCCAGCAGCTTGTCGACAGGGAAAGCCTACGAGCAGTACTTC	CASSLSTGKAYEQYF
TRBV29-1	11	-	TRBJ1-2	TRBD1	TGCAGCGCAGAGGACAGGGATGGCTACACCTTC	CSAEDRDGYTF
TRBV28	13	few	TRBJ2-5	-	TGTGCCAGCAGTTTACGGGGGTTAGAGACCCAGTACTTC	CASSLRGLETQYF
TRBV6-1	13	-	TRBJ2-5	-	TGTGCCAGCAGTGAAGTGGAGTCCACGGCCCAGTACTTC	CASSEVESTAQYF
TRBV6-1	15	-	TRBJ2-5	-	TGTGCCAGCAGTGAAGGGCAGGGGCTATGGGAGACCCAGTACTTC	CASSEGQGLWETQYF
TRBV6-5	14	few	TRBJ2-7	TRBD1	TGTGCCAGTTGCGAAGGGACAGGGAACTACGAGCAGTACTTC	CASCEGTGNYEQYF
TRBV6-5	12	-	TRBJ2-2	-	TGTGCCAGCACCAGGGCCTCCGGGGAGCTGTTTTTT	CASTRASGELFF